The 2 T cell receptor beta chains below come from one sample, sequenced in a study of blood T cell repertoires in COVID-19. TCRdb's table, derived via immunoSEQ multiplex PCR, lists solely in-frame clones and lacks some. Of roughly 220,000 clones detected, around nine tenths appear once; the ten largest clones hold roughly 15%. The source material was PBMCs or T cells enriched from blood (not recorded which). The receptors were gathered from a woman between 45 and 65 years old with acute COVID-19.

The chain couples TRBV11-2 to TRBJ2-1; 8 positions match TRBD1. The V gene end was trimmed by 4 bases and the J gene end by 4 bases; junction bases not matched to a gene: 3. In germline, CDR1 is SGHAT, CDR2 FQNNGV. This CDR3 has 14 residues. The CDR3 coding sequence is TGTGCCAGCAGCTCCCAGGGGGCGTACAATGAGCAGTTCTTC. This translates into CASSSQGAYNEQFF.

V is TRBV27 and J is TRBJ2-1; the match to TRBD2 covers 10 bases. The germline gives CDR1 MNHEY, CDR2 SMNVEV (reference sequence). The V and J ends lost 2 bases and 8 bases, in that order; junction bases with no gene match: 6. This CDR3 is 15 amino acids long. In DNA, the CDR3 is TGTGCCAGCAGTTTAGGGGCTAGCGGGAGCTATGAGCAGTTCTTC. Amino acid sequence: CASSLGASGSYEQFF.